This passage covers 23 T cell receptor beta chains from one sample sequenced in a study of Graves' ophthalmopathy and Graves' hyperthyroidism. For repertoire sequencing, the TCR beta CDR3 regions were amplified from RNA transcripts. A first-round RT-PCR used HTBI primers, followed by a second-round multiplex PCR. TCRdb analysed the multiplex PCR reads with MiXCR anew, one entry per CDR3 protein. The repertoire holds more than 1,000,000 distinct CDR3 sequences, with less than 45% as singletons. The sequenced sample was peripheral blood or thyroid tissue (not recorded which). These receptors were obtained from an adult man with Graves' hyperthyroidism.

This clonotype was detected many times. V is TRBV12-3 or TRBV12-4 and J is TRBJ2-5; D is uncertain. This CDR3 is 13 amino acids long. The V end was cut by 3 bases, the J end by 1 base, with 6 bases between. The CDR3 region is CASSFVLQETQYF. DNA for the CDR3: TGTGCCAGCAGTTTCGTACTCCAAGAGACCCAGTACTTC.

This clonotype was counted only a few times. The chain recombines TRBV6-6 with TRBJ2-6, with TRBD2 as a possible D gene (7 bases). Trimming removed 2 bases from V and 0 bases from J, with 14 bases in between. Germline V CDR1 and CDR2: MNHNY, SVGAGI (reference sequence). The CDR3 totals 18 residues. CDR3 sequence (DNA): TGTGCCAGCAGTTACCGGGGAGGGGGTAACTCTGGGGCCAACGTCCTGACTTTC. This codes for CASSYRGGGNSGANVLTF.

The J gene is TRBJ1-1, the V gene TRBV9; TRBD1 matches 8 bases. Per germline, CDR1 SGDLS and CDR2 YYNGEE. V lost 4 bases, J lost 7 bases, and 6 bases stayed unmatched. This CDR3 is 13 amino acids long. CDR3 sequence reads: CASSTTGEGEAFF. Here the CDR3 DNA reads TGTGCCAGCAGCACGACAGGGGAAGGTGAAGCTTTCTTT. Based on the CDR3 plus reference TRBV9 and TRBJ1-1, the full variable domain is DSGVTQTPKHLITATGQRVTLRCSPRSGDLSVYWYQQSLDQGLQFLIQYYNGEERAKGNILERFSAQQFPDLHSELNLSSLELGDSALYFCASSTTGEGEAFFGQGTRLTVV.

In this sample, this clonotype turned up a few times. A much larger clone differs by one base, so this may be a read error. The V and J genes are TRBV11-1 and TRBJ1-1; possible D gene TRBD1, 6 bases. The V gene's germline CDR1 is SGHAT and CDR2 FQDESV (reference sequence). This CDR3 region has 12 residues. Trimming shortened V by 0 bases and J by 7 bases, and 6 bases separated the two germline ends. CDR3 sequence reads: CASSLADSEAFF. DNA of the CDR3: TGTGCCAGCAGCTTAGCGGACAGTGAAGCTTTCTTT. Combining the CDR3 with reference TRBV11-1 and TRBJ1-1 gives the whole variable domain EAEVAQSPRYKITEKSQAVAFWCDPISGHATLYWYRQILGQGPELLVQFQDESVVDDSQLPKDRFSAERLKGVDSTLKIQPAELGDSAMYLCASSLADSEAFFGQGTRLTVV.

The chain links TRBV19 to TRBJ2-7; TRBD1 matches at 9 bases. The CDR3 has 15 residues. Germline V lookup: CDR1 LNHDA, CDR2 SQIVND (reference sequence). V was pared by 1 base and J by 7 bases, with 8 bases of the junction left unmatched. CDR3 sequence reads: CASSIALQGAGEQYF. The CDR3 nucleotides read TGTGCCAGTAGTATAGCCCTACAGGGGGCGGGAGAGCAGTACTTC. Combining the CDR3 with reference TRBV19 and TRBJ2-7 gives the whole variable domain DGGITQSPKYLFRKEGQNVTLSCEQNLNHDAMYWYRQDPGQGLRLIYYSQIVNDFQKGDIAEGYSVSREKKESFPLTVTSAQKNPTAFYLCASSIALQGAGEQYFGPGTRLTVT.

The chain has TRBV2 and TRBJ2-6, with a tentative D call TRBD2 (5 bases). The CDR3 length is 13 residues. V lost 7 bases and J lost 15, with 19 bases in between. Per germline, CDR1 SNHLY and CDR2 FYNNEI. The CDR3 nucleotides read TGTGCCAGCACCCCGGGCCTGGAGGAGCCCCTGACTTTC. It translates to CASTPGLEEPLTF.

This clonotype was seen a few times. The chain couples TRBV19 to TRBJ2-2, with D possibly being TRBD2 (5 bases). V was pared by 9 bases and J by 1 base, with 18 bases between. Germline values: CDR1 LNHDA, CDR2 SQIVND (reference sequence). The CDR3 covers 16 residues. CDR3 sequence (DNA): TGTGCCAGCCCCCAACGACCGGCGGGGAACACCGGGGAGCTGTTTTTT. This gives the protein CASPQRPAGNTGELFF.

The count of this clonotype is one. V usage is TRBV10-2 and J usage is TRBJ2-5, with 14 bases aligning to TRBD2. The ends lost 4 bases at V and 1 base at J; junction bases unmatched: 8. This CDR3 contains 18 residues. From germline, CDR1 is WSHSY and CDR2 SAAADI. CDR3 amino acids: CASSAGLAGGRPQETQYF. DNA of the CDR3: TGCGCCAGCAGTGCCGGACTAGCGGGAGGTCGGCCCCAAGAGACCCAGTACTTC.

CDR3 sequence (DNA): TGTGCCAGCAGCTTAGGCGCCACAGGGGTTGGCTACACCTTC. This codes for CASSLGATGVGYTF. This chain connects TRBV7-6 to TRBJ1-2; 7 bases are shared with TRBD1. Germline V gives CDR1 SGHVS, CDR2 FNYEAQ. V gave up 1 base and J gave up 7 bases; unmatched junction bases: 6. CDR3 length: 14 residues.

The chain has TRBV19 and TRBJ1-5, with TRBD1 matching over 7 bases. Gene TRBJ2-3 matches the end of the DNA better, so the J call may be wrong. Germline values: CDR1 LNHDA, CDR2 SQIVND (reference sequence). The CDR3 totals 14 residues. CDR3 protein: CASSASYQGQPQYF. The CDR3 DNA follows: TGTGCCAGTAGTGCCTCGTACCAGGGACAGCCCCAGTATTTT.

This clonotype was detected many times. In nucleotides, the CDR3 is TGCGCCAGCAGCCAAGAAGCAGTCGTGACTGAAGCTTTCTTT. Its translation is CASSQEAVVTEAFF. The chain employs TRBV4-1 and TRBJ1-1; no clear D gene. The V end was cut by 0 bases, the J end by 5 bases, with 10 bases between. Germline CDR1 MGHRA, CDR2 YSYEKL. CDR3 length: 14 residues.

Regarding this clonotype: The CDR3 carries no conserved terminal phenylalanine or tryptophan, so it likely arises from a read error. V gene TRBV20-1 combines with J gene TRBJ1-5; 7 bases match TRBD1. The germline gives CDR1 DFQATT, CDR2 SNEGSKA (reference sequence). V trimming: 3 bases; J trimming: 6 bases; junction bases outside the gene matches: 8. The CDR3 is 14 residues long. CDR3 sequence (DNA): TGCAGTGCTAGGCGGGCAGGGGGTAGTCAGCCCCAGCATCTT. Translated: CSARRAGGSQPQHL.

This clonotype came up many times. This chain links TRBV7-9 with TRBJ2-2, with a tentative D call TRBD2 (5 bases). V was pared by 4 bases and J by 7 bases, with 10 bases between. Germline CDR1 SEHNR, CDR2 FQNEAQ (reference sequence). The CDR3 totals 13 residues. CDR3 residues: CASSSEGNGELFF. CDR3 sequence (DNA): TGTGCCAGCAGCTCCGAGGGTAACGGGGAGCTGTTTTTT.

This clonotype was seen more than once but under ten times. V usage is TRBV6-6 and J usage is TRBJ1-1, with a weak D call TRBD1 (5 bases). The germline V gene has CDR1 MNHNY and CDR2 SVGAGI (reference sequence). V was trimmed by 0 bases and J by 0 bases, leaving 20 bases between them. The CDR3 covers 19 residues. The CDR3 sequence: CASSYSSGAGVEMNTEAFF. CDR3 in DNA: TGTGCCAGCAGTTACTCGAGTGGGGCGGGGGTGGAAATGAACACTGAAGCTTTCTTT.

Details on this clonotype: At one boundary the junction diverges from the germline segment, which might be a read error. The chain carries TRBV7-8 and TRBJ1-4, with D tentatively TRBD1 (5 bases). Germline CDR1 reads SGHVS; CDR2 reads FQNEAQ. The CDR3 totals 15 residues. CDR3 loop: CASSSGPGRGEKLFF. CDR3 bases: TGCGCCAGCAGCTCGGGACCGGGCCGGGGTGAAAAACTGTTTTTT.

This clonotype was counted only a few times. The gene calls are TRBV10-3 and TRBJ2-2; D possibly matches TRBD1 or TRBD2 (5 bases each). Germline loops: CDR1 ENHRY, CDR2 SYGVKD. CDR3 size: 15 residues. V lost 10 bases and J 3 bases, leaving 18 bases between the germline ends. Here the CDR3 DNA reads TGTGCCAGCTCCTCATTGGGGGTCGACACCGGGGAGCTGTTTTTT. Its translation is CASSSLGVDTGELFF.

This clonotype was seen more than once but under ten times. One junction end disagrees with the germline gene, perhaps due to a read error. The gene calls are TRBV10-3 and TRBJ1-1, with no clear D. The germline V gene encodes CDR1 ENHRY and CDR2 SYGVKD. The CDR3 has 13 amino acids. The CDR3 bases are TGTGCCAGCAGTGCCGGGATCAACACTGAAGCTTTCTTT. Translation: CASSAGINTEAFF.

The chain joins TRBV2 to TRBJ1-1; D unclear. Trimming took off 7 bases at V and 1 base at J, with 13 bases between the two ends. Germline V gives CDR1 SNHLY, CDR2 FYNNEI. This CDR3 is built from 14 residues. The CDR3 loop reads CASIVDGKNTEAFF. The CDR3 coding sequence is TGTGCCAGCATCGTGGACGGAAAGAACACTGAAGCTTTCTTT.

The table lists this clonotype with many counts. The chain links TRBV29-1 to TRBJ2-7; 7 bases match TRBD1. CDR3 size: 13 residues. V dropped 6 bases and J dropped 3; count of bases not matched to a gene: 8. From germline, CDR1 is SQVTM and CDR2 ANQGSEA. The DNA of the CDR3 is TGCAGCGTAGGGACAGTCAACTACTACGAGCAGTACTTC. Protein sequence: CSVGTVNYYEQYF.

There are many counts of this clonotype. V and J are TRBV7-9 and TRBJ1-2, with 9 bases that match TRBD1. Trimming removed 0 bases from V and 7 bases from J; junction bases left unmatched: 3. The CDR3 contains 14 residues. The germline V gene encodes CDR1 SEHNR and CDR2 FQNEAQ (reference sequence). This CDR3 reads CASSLAGQGRGYTF. The CDR3 region has the DNA TGTGCCAGCAGCTTAGCGGGACAGGGCCGTGGCTACACCTTC.

At least ten counts were recorded for this clonotype. This chain uses TRBV20-1 with TRBJ1-5; D may be TRBD1 (5 bases). V lost 5 bases, J lost 4 bases, and 12 bases lay in between. From germline, CDR1 is DFQATT and CDR2 SNEGSKA (reference sequence). There are 13 residues in the CDR3. CDR3 loop: CSAAQGVNQPQHF. The CDR3 DNA sequence: TGCAGTGCTGCCCAGGGTGTTAATCAGCCCCAGCATTTT.

Comments on this clonotype: An end of the junction differs from the germline gene, which may be a read error. V usage is TRBV4-3 and J usage is TRBJ1-5; D not resolved. CDR3 length equals 14 residues. CDR1 is LGHNA and CDR2 is YSLEER in the germline V gene. CDR3 coding DNA: TGCGCCGGCAGCCAAGAGCCCAGCAATCAGCCCCAGCATTTT. Protein sequence: CAGSQEPSNQPQHF.

The chain has TRBV19 and TRBJ2-7; the D gene is possibly TRBD1 (5 bases). Germline CDR1 and CDR2: LNHDA and SQIVND (reference sequence). V was trimmed by 3 bases and J by 1 base, leaving 13 bases between them. The CDR3 has 15 amino acids. Here the CDR3 reads CASSINGAGSYEQYF. The CDR3 coding sequence is TGTGCCAGTAGTATCAATGGGGCAGGGTCCTACGAGCAGTACTTC.